Sequencing of this TCR beta chain was carried out in a study of control samples from healthy donors and cancer patients. Germline V CDR1 and CDR2: SGHTA, FQGNSA. The CDR3 runs to 17 residues. Unmatched junction bases numbered 1, after V lost 0 bases and J lost 3 bases. Repertoires were generated with immunoSEQ multiplex PCR, while TCRdb's copy carries only in-frame clones and drops some. The repertoire includes some 100,000 clones, around 90% of them detected once, and around 3% sits in the top ten. This clone was observed a handful of times. The sample consisted of blood. The sequence derives from a human donor in good health. The donor label of this sample is uncertain. The chain links TRBV7-2 to TRBJ2-5, with 16 bases matching TRBD2. The CDR3 coding sequence is TGTGCCAGCAGCTTAGCGGGACTAGCGGGGGGGAAAGAGACCCAGTACTTC. Its protein product is CASSLAGLAGGKETQYF. The full variable domain, its missing parts supplied by reference TRBV7-2 and TRBJ2-5, is GAGVSQSPSNKVTEKGKDVELRCDPISGHTALYWYRQSLGQGLEFLIYFQGNSAPDKSGLPSDRFSAERTGGSVSTLTIQRTQQEDSAVYLCASSLAGLAGGKETQYFGPGTRLLVL.